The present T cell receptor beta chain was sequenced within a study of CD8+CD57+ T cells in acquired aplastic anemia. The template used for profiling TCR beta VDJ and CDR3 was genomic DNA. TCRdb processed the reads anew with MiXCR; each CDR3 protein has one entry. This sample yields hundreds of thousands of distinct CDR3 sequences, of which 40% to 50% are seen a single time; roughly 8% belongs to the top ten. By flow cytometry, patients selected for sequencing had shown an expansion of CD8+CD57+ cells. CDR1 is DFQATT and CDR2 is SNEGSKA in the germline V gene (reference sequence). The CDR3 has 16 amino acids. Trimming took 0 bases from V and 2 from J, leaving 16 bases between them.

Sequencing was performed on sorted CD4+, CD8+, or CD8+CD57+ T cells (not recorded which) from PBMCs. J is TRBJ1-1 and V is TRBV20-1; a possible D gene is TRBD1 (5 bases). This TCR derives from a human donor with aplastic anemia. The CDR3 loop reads CSARDPGTGKNTEAFF. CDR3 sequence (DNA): TGCAGTGCTAGAGATCCAGGGACTGGGAAAAACACTGAAGCTTTCTTT.